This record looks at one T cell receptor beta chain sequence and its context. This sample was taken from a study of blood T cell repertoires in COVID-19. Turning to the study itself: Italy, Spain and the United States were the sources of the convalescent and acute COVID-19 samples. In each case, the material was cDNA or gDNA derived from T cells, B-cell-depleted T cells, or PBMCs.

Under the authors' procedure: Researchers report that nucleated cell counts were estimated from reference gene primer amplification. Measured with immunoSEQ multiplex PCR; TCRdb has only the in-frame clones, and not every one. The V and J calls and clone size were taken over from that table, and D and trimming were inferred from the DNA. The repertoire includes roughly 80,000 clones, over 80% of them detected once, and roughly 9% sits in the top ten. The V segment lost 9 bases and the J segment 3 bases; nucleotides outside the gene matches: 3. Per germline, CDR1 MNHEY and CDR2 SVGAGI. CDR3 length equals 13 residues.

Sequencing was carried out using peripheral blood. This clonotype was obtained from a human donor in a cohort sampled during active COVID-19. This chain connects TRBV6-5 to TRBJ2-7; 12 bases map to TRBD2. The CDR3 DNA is TGTGCCAGTTCACTAGCGGGAGGCTACGAGCAGTACTTC. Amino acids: CASSLAGGYEQYF.